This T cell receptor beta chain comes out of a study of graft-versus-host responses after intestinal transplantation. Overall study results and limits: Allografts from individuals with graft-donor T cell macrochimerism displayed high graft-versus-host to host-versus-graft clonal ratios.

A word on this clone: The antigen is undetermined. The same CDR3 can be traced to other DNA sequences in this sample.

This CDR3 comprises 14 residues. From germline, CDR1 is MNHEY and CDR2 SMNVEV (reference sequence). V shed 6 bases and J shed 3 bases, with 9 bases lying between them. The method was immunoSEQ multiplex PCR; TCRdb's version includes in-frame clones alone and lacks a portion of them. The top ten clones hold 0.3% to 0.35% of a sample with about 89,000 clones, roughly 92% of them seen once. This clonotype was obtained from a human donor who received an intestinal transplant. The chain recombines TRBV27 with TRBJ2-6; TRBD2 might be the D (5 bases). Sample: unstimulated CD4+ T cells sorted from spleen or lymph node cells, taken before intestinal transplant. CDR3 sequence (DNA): TGTGCCAGCAGCTTCGGGGTTGGGGCCAACGTCCTGACTTTC. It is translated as CASSFGVGANVLTF.